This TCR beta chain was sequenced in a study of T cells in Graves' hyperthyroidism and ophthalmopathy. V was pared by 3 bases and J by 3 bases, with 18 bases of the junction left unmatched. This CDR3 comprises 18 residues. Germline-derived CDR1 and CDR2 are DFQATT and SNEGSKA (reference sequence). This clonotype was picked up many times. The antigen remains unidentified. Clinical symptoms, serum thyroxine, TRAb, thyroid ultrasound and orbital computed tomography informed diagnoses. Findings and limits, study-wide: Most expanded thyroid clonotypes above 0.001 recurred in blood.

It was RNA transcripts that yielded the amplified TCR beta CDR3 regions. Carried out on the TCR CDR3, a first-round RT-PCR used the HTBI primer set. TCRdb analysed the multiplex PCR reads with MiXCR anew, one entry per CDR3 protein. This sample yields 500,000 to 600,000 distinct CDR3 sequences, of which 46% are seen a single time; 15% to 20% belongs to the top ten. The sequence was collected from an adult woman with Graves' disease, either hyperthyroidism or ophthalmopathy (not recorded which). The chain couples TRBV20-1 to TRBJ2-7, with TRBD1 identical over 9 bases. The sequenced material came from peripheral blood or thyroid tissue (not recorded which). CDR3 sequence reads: CSARSQGQGTSLGYEQYF. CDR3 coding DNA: TGCAGTGCTAGGAGCCAGGGACAGGGCACATCTCTGGGCTACGAGCAGTACTTC.